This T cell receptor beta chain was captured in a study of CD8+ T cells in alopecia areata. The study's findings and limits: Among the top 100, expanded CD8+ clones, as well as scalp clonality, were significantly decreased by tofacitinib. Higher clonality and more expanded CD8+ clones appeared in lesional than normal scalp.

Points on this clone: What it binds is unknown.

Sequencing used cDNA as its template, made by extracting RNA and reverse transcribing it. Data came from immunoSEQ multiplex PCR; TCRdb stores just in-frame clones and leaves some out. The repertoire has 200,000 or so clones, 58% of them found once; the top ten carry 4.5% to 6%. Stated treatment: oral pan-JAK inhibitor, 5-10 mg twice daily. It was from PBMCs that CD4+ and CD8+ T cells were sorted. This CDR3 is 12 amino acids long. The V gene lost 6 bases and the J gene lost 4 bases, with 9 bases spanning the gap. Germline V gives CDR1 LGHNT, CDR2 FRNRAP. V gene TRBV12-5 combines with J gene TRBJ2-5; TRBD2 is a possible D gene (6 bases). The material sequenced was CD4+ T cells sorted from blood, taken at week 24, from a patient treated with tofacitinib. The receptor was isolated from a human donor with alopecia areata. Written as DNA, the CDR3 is TGTGCTAGTGGCTCGGAGGGAGAGACCCAGTACTTC. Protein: CASGSEGETQYF.